The source of this T cell receptor beta chain is a study of T-cell reconstitution after alpha-beta-depleted transplantation in children. The V segment lost 6 bases and the J segment 7 bases; nucleotides outside the gene matches: 12. Germline CDR1 reads SGHDT; CDR2 reads YYEEEE. The CDR3 is 14 amino acids. Construction of the TCRbeta library involved unique molecular identifiers. TCRdb ran MiXCR on the PCR reads and lists one entry per CDR3 protein. The sample holds a few hundred thousand distinct CDR3 sequences; roughly 13% are singletons and the top ten take roughly 2.3%. The V gene is TRBV5-6, the J gene TRBJ2-7; 8 bases line up with TRBD2. This sample comprised PBMCs, mostly from graft donor cells, obtained 360 days after TCRalphabeta/CD19-depleted stem cell transplant. The receptor was isolated from a male patient between 5 and 17 years old who had a stem cell transplant for acute myeloid leukemia, so the T cells may come from the graft donor. CDR3 DNA: TGTGCCAGCAAAGAGACGGGAGGGCCAAGTGAGCAGTACTTC. As protein: CASKETGGPSEQYF.